These 5 T cell receptor beta chains share one sample of origin, sequenced in a study of blood T cells in healthy people across ages. A sample-barcoded 5' primer and a J-beta primer mix were used in a second PCR of about 6 to 11 cycles. From the 5' RACE reads, TCRdb called clonotypes with MiXCR, one entry per CDR3 protein. The sample has 1.4 million or so distinct CDR3 sequences, under 55% seen once; the top ten hold about 3.8%. Sequencing was done on a sample of blood. These receptors all stem from a woman aged 18 to 35 in good health.

This rearrangement joins TRBV6-6 to TRBJ2-3; tentatively, D is TRBD2 (6 bases). Trimming removed 6 bases from V and 4 bases from J, with 14 bases in between. This CDR3 comprises 14 residues. The germline CDR1 and CDR2 sequences are MNHNY and SVGAGI (reference sequence). CDR3 protein: CASRSSGAPDTQYF. The CDR3 coding sequence is TGTGCCAGCAGGAGTAGCGGAGCCCCAGATACGCAGTATTTT.

This sequence joins TRBV5-1 and TRBJ1-4; no definite D call. Trimming took 5 bases from V and 5 from J, leaving 10 bases between them. CDR1 and CDR2 from the germline V gene are SGHRS and YFSETQ. The CDR3 totals 13 residues. CDR3: CASRSSENEKLFF. The CDR3, as DNA: TGCGCCAGCAGATCGTCAGAGAATGAAAAACTGTTTTTT.

The sample holds many counts of this clonotype. This chain links TRBV6-5 with TRBJ1-2, with a tentative D call TRBD1 (5 bases). CDR1 and CDR2 (germline): MNHEY, SVGAGI. V was clipped by 5 bases and J by 4 bases, with 11 bases between them. The CDR3 extends over 13 amino acids. CDR3 coding DNA: TGTGCCAGCAGTCCCGACAGTCGCTATGGCTACACCTTC. Translating it yields CASSPDSRYGYTF.

The chain combines TRBV4-3 with TRBJ1-2; 9 positions agree with TRBD1. Germline CDR1 reads LGHNA; CDR2 reads YSLEER. The CDR3 totals 14 residues. The ends lost 2 bases at V and 7 bases at J; junction bases unmatched: 5. This CDR3 reads CASSQTQDRGGYTF. The CDR3, as DNA: TGCGCCAGCAGCCAAACCCAGGACAGGGGTGGCTACACCTTC.

This chain joins TRBV5-1 and TRBJ2-1, with 9 bases matching TRBD1. The CDR3 runs 15 residues. Trimming cost V 2 bases and J 7 bases; bases outside gene matches: 7. Germline V gives CDR1 SGHRS, CDR2 YFSETQ. The CDR3 region has the DNA TGCGCCAGCAGCTTTACAGGGACAGGGTTAAATGAGCAGTTCTTC. Its protein product is CASSFTGTGLNEQFF.